This T cell receptor beta chain was documented in a study of T cells in localized non-small cell lung cancer. Worth noting for this clone: Its antigen remains unknown.

The assay was immunoSEQ multiplex PCR, and TCRdb's table has in-frame clones only and misses some. The data hold around 2,700 clones, with 28% observed a single time. Whole-study findings and limits: Patients showing higher blood T cell density tended to see longer overall survival. Heterogeneity remains possible, as sequencing covered one tumor region only.

Germline CDR1 and CDR2: WSHSY and SAAADI. The CDR3 runs 13 residues. The V end lost 5 bases, the J end lost 10 bases, and 15 bases lay between the germline ends. V is TRBV10-2 and J is TRBJ2-1, with a tentative D call TRBD2 (5 bases). The receptor's source is a female donor older than 55 with stage I lung adenocarcinoma. The sequences come from lung tumor tissue, collected before any cancer treatment. The CDR3 DNA follows: TGCGCCAGCAGTCTCGCTAGCAGGCCAGAGCAGTTCTTC. Its translation: CASSLASRPEQFF.